The rows below give T cell receptor beta chains drawn from one sample of a study of CD4 and CD8 cells across lung adenocarcinoma regions. MiXCR was run by TCRdb on the PCR reads, yielding one entry per CDR3 protein. This sample has over 15,000 distinct CDR3 sequences, with around 46% found just once. Input material: CD8+ T cells from the margin of a lung tumor. These receptors were collected from a male donor with lung adenocarcinoma. The CD4 and CD8 labels of this study may be unreliable. Both conserved end residues are part of each CDR3. The D gene is left open where the match is weak. Expanded clones are given a class, and other clones once, few, many or no size at all.

CDR3aa,CDR3nt,v_gene,abundance,d_gene,j_gene
CASSLGSGAFNEQFF,TGTGCTAGCAGCCTCGGGAGTGGAGCCTTCAATGAGCAGTTCTTC,TRBV7-7,few,.,TRBJ2-1
CASSSLSWGTGELFF,TGTGCCAGCAGCTCTCTTTCCTGGGGCACCGGGGAGCTGTTTTTT,TRBV7-6,.,.,TRBJ2-2
CASSYRQGEYYGYTF,TGTGCCAGCAGTTACCGGCAGGGCGAGTACTATGGCTACACCTTC,TRBV6-5,.,.,TRBJ1-2
CASSNSDTQYF,TGTGCCAGCAGTAACTCAGATACGCAGTATTTT,TRBV6-5,many,.,TRBJ2-3
CASSLCRLSGPFGKNTQYF,.,TRBV27,.,.,TRBJ2-4
CASSAERTYEQYF,TGTGCCAGCAGTGCCGAAAGGACCTACGAGCAGTACTTC,TRBV6-1,many,.,TRBJ2-7
CATSPTNTQYF,TGTGCCACCTCTCCGACAAATACTCAGTACTTT,TRBV10-3,.,.,TRBJ2-3
CASSTAGTLYNEQFF,TGTGCCAGCAGCACCGCGGGGACCCTCTACAATGAGCAGTTCTTC,TRBV7-6,.,.,TRBJ2-1
CASNTGTGANEQYF,TGTGCCAGCAATACCGGGACAGGGGCCAACGAGCAGTACTTC,TRBV6-4,.,TRBD1,TRBJ2-7
CASTSQGAGTSSYEQYF,TGTGCCAGCACCTCCCAAGGCGCAGGGACCTCCTCCTACGAGCAGTACTTC,TRBV6-1,.,.,TRBJ2-7
CASSEYLETQYF,TGTGCCAGCAGTGAGTATCTGGAGACCCAGTACTTC,TRBV6-4,.,.,TRBJ2-5
CASSRQVSSYEQYF,TGTGCCAGCAGCCGACAGGTCTCCTCCTACGAGCAGTACTTC,TRBV6-6,medium-sized,.,TRBJ2-7
CPQRGQGYGYTF,TGTCCCCAGAGGGGTCAGGGCTATGGCTACACCTTC,TRBV10-3,.,.,TRBJ1-2
CASRRGTGGSSEQFF,TGTGCCAGCAGAAGAGGGACAGGGGGCTCGAGTGAGCAGTTCTTC,TRBV6-1,many,TRBD1,TRBJ2-1
CASRRWTGNTGELFF,TGTGCCAGCAGGCGATGGACAGGGAACACCGGGGAGCTGTTTTTT,TRBV6-1,once,TRBD1,TRBJ2-2
CASSFPSDPETQYF,TGTGCCAGCAGTTTCCCAAGTGACCCAGAGACCCAGTACTTC,TRBV6-2/TRBV6-3,.,.,TRBJ2-5
CASRLQGWTEAFF,TGTGCCAGCAGGTTACAGGGTTGGACTGAAGCTTTCTTT,TRBV6-5,.,.,TRBJ1-1
CASRALSGTRAWEQYF,TGCGCCAGCAGAGCCCTTAGCGGGACCCGGGCTTGGGAGCAGTACTTC,TRBV10-2,many,TRBD2,TRBJ2-7
CASGEVYTDTQYF,TGTGCCAGCGGTGAGGTCTACACAGATACGCAGTATTTT,TRBV6-1,medium-sized,.,TRBJ2-3
CASSRTGTRQETQYF,TGTGCCAGCAGTCGCACCGGGACTAGGCAGGAGACCCAGTACTTC,TRBV6-2/TRBV6-3,.,TRBD2,TRBJ2-5
CASSFVMRRKVDTQFF,TGTGCCAGCAGTTTCGTCATGCGCCGGAAAGTGGATACGCAGTTCTTT,TRBV12-3/TRBV12-4,.,.,TRBJ2-3
CASSPSLSKGRQDTQYF,TGTGCCAGCAGCCCCTCCCTTTCTAAGGGGCGCCAAGATACGCAGTATTTT,TRBV7-3,.,.,TRBJ2-3
CASSSGTGLYNEQFF,TGTGCCAGCAGTTCCGGGACAGGGTTGTACAATGAGCAGTTCTTC,TRBV7-3,once,TRBD1,TRBJ2-1
CASSTRTENSPLHF,TGTGCCAGCAGCACTCGGACGGAAAATTCACCCCTCCACTTT,TRBV9,once,.,TRBJ1-6
CASSLDRETEAFF,TGTGCCAGCAGCCTCGACAGGGAGACTGAAGCTTTCTTT,TRBV6-1,.,TRBD1,TRBJ1-1
CASTRTGELFF,TGTGCCAGCACCCGGACCGGGGAGCTGTTTTTT,TRBV6-1,medium-sized,.,TRBJ2-2
CASSGGTAWGDTETQYF,TGTGCCAGCAGTGGGGGGACTGCCTGGGGGGACACAGAGACGCAGTATTTC,TRBV6-1,.,.,TRBJ2-3
CASKPIDRVGNQPQHF,TGTGCCAGCAAACCCATCGACAGGGTGGGCAATCAGCCCCAGCATTTT,TRBV27,.,TRBD1,TRBJ1-5
CASSLGWNRETQFF,TGTGCCAGCAGTTTGGGCTGGAACCGAGAGACCCAGTTCTTC,TRBV12-3/TRBV12-4,.,.,TRBJ2-1
CSVGRQPNEQFF,TGCAGCGTTGGGCGACAGCCCAATGAGCAGTTCTTC,TRBV29-1,.,.,TRBJ2-1
CASSDYQGAPETQYF,TGCGCCAGCAGTGACTATCAGGGGGCTCCGGAGACGCAGTACTTC,TRBV10-1,.,TRBD1,TRBJ2-5
CASSPWDEETQYF,TGTGCCAGCAGTCCATGGGACGAAGAGACCCAGTACTTC,TRBV6-1,few,.,TRBJ2-5
CASSAGGVSYEQYF,TGTGCCAGCAGCGCAGGAGGAGTCTCCTACGAGCAGTACTTC,TRBV9,.,.,TRBJ2-7
CASSFNLGYNEQFF,TGTGCCAGCAGTTTTAATTTGGGTTACAATGAGCAGTTCTTC,TRBV12-3/TRBV12-4,many,.,TRBJ2-1
CASSEPLRETQYF,TGTGCCAGCAGTGAACCCCTCAGGGAGACCCAGTACTTC,TRBV6-1,many,.,TRBJ2-5
CASSSLQQLAKNIQYF,TGTGCCAGCAGTTCCCTACAACAACTAGCCAAAAACATTCAGTACTTC,TRBV6-9,many,.,TRBJ2-4
CASSVLAGSYNEQFF,TGTGCCAGCAGTGTCTTAGCGGGCTCCTACAATGAGCAGTTCTTC,TRBV6-1,.,TRBD2,TRBJ2-1
CASSRTSRDTQYF,TGTGCCAGCAGCCGGACTAGCAGAGATACGCAGTATTTT,TRBV7-7,.,TRBD2,TRBJ2-3
CAGSQATSSDTQYF,TGCGCCGGCAGCCAAGCGACGAGCTCGGATACGCAGTATTTC,TRBV4-1,.,.,TRBJ2-3
CASSQSSGNNEQFF,TGTGCCAGCAGCCAGTCTAGCGGGAACAATGAGCAGTTCTTC,TRBV4-2,many,TRBD2,TRBJ2-1
CASRSQGTAGETQYF,TGCGCCAGCCGCTCCCAGGGGACGGCCGGGGAGACCCAGTACTTC,TRBV10-2,.,.,TRBJ2-5
CARGPGGAAQKTQYF,TGTGCTAGGGGCCCCGGGGGTGCGGCCCAAAAGACCCAGTACTTC,TRBV27,.,.,TRBJ2-5
CASSEDSLAGLREQYF,TGTGCCAGCAGTGAAGATTCCCTAGCGGGGCTTCGCGAGCAGTACTTC,TRBV6-1,many,TRBD2,TRBJ2-7
CATSSRRDGEQYF,TGTGCCACCAGCAGCCGCAGGGATGGCGAGCAGTACTTC,TRBV15,.,.,TRBJ2-7
CASSDSSGGAYNEQFF,TGTGCCAGCAGTGACTCGAGCGGGGGGGCCTACAATGAGCAGTTCTTC,TRBV6-4,.,TRBD2,TRBJ2-1
CASSESRVEQYF,TGCGCCAGCAGTGAGTCGAGGGTCGAGCAGTACTTC,TRBV10-2,.,.,TRBJ2-7
CASSIDPQISGANVLTF,TGTGCCAGTAGTATAGATCCCCAGATCTCTGGGGCCAACGTCCTGACTTTC,TRBV19,.,.,TRBJ2-6
CASGGGGGGVDTGELFF,TGTGCCAGCGGGGGGGGGGGGGGGGGGGTCGACACCGGGGAGCTGTTTTTT,TRBV6-1,.,TRBD2,TRBJ2-2
CACGGPGGRVGETQYF,TGTGCCTGCGGGGGGCCCGGGGGACGTGTCGGAGAGACGCAGTATTTC,TRBV6-1,.,TRBD2,TRBJ2-3
CASSGSGAGGRGGTGELFF,TGTGCCAGCAGTGGGTCTGGAGCGGGAGGACGGGGAGGCACCGGGGAGCTGTTTTTT,TRBV6-1,many,TRBD2,TRBJ2-2
CASSYATPQETQYF,TGTGCCAGCAGTTACGCGACGCCTCAAGAGACCCAGTACTTC,TRBV6-2/TRBV6-3,many,.,TRBJ2-5
CGSMGRGAKNTQYF,TGTGGCAGCATGGGGCGGGGAGCCAAAAATACGCAGTACTTC,TRBV6-1,.,.,TRBJ2-4
CASNSASGSRHEQYF,TGTGCCAGCAACTCCGCGAGCGGGAGTAGACACGAGCAGTACTTC,TRBV6-1,many,TRBD2,TRBJ2-7
CASSPSGNTIYF,TGTGCCAGCAGCCCCTCTGGAAACACCATATATTTT,TRBV3-1,.,.,TRBJ1-3
CASSLSPGEISYEQYF,TGTGCCAGCAGTCTAAGTCCAGGGGAAATAAGCTACGAGCAGTACTTC,TRBV6-6,medium-sized,.,TRBJ2-7
CASSEDSVWASPYEQYF,TGTGCCAGCAGTGAAGATTCCGTTTGGGCTAGCCCCTACGAGCAGTACTTC,TRBV6-1,.,.,TRBJ2-7
CARGEAGGGGGANVLTF,TGTGCCAGGGGGGAAGCGGGGGGGGGGGGGGGGGCCAACGTCCTGACTTTC,TRBV6-1,.,TRBD2,TRBJ2-6
CASRRQGNLRTDTQYF,TGCGCCAGCAGACGACAGGGCAACTTGAGGACAGATACGCAGTATTTT,TRBV5-1,.,TRBD1,TRBJ2-3
CASRPQGALGYEQYF,TGTGCCAGCAGACCCCAGGGGGCATTAGGGTACGAGCAGTACTTC,TRBV6-1,.,TRBD1,TRBJ2-7
CASKILTRGLKREGGNEQFF,TGTGCCAGCAAAATCTTAACAAGGGGGCTAAAGCGGGAGGGGGGCAATGAGCAGTTCTTC,TRBV6-5,medium-sized,TRBD2,TRBJ2-1